One sample yielded the 14 T cell receptor beta chains listed below, sequenced in a study of STAT3 mutations in large granular lymphocyte leukemia. Study observations and caveats: In T-cell large granular lymphocyte leukemia, about half of patients showed multiple immunodominant subclonotypes.

Their antigens remain unidentified. Sequencing used immunoSEQ multiplex PCR; TCRdb keeps in-frame clones, though not all of them. The sample lists 3,500 to 5,500 clones, roughly 66% occurring once. The specimen was PBMCs. Source of these receptors: a human donor with T large granular lymphocyte leukemia. Some clones in this sample may be carry-over from other donors' samples.

This clone turned up a few times. J is TRBJ2-5 and V is TRBV13; no firm D call. The CDR3 extends over 12 amino acids. V shed 5 bases and J shed 5 bases, with 9 bases lying between them. Germline V gene sequence: CDR1 PRHDT, CDR2 FYEKMQ (reference sequence). CDR3 nucleotides: TGTGCCAGCAGCCAACAGAGGGAGACCCAGTACTTC. It translates to CASSQQRETQYF.

V gene TRBV5-6 combines with J gene TRBJ1-1; 9 nucleotides agree with TRBD1. CDR1 is SGHDT and CDR2 is YYEEEE in the germline V gene. Trimming removed 4 bases from V and 1 base from J; junction bases left unmatched: 8. CDR3 size: 16 residues. The CDR3 loop is CASSGPGQGRNTEAFF. In DNA, the CDR3 is TGTGCCAGCAGCGGACCGGGACAGGGAAGGAACACTGAAGCTTTCTTT.

The rearrangement joins TRBV30 to TRBJ2-7, with 8 bases identical to TRBD2. The CDR3 consists of 15 residues. V gave up 3 bases and J gave up 6 bases; unmatched junction bases: 13. Germline-derived CDR1 and CDR2 are GTSNPN and SVGIG (reference sequence). Here the CDR3 DNA reads TGTGCCTGGAGATCCGGGGGGGGCTACCCGGTCGAGCAGTACTTC. Amino acids: CAWRSGGGYPVEQYF.

V usage is TRBV13 and J usage is TRBJ2-7; the D gene is possibly TRBD2 (6 bases). The germline V and J ends were trimmed by 3 bases and 4 bases, with 13 bases remaining between them. The CDR3 is 14 residues long. Germline assignment: CDR1 PRHDT and CDR2 FYEKMQ (reference sequence). In DNA, the CDR3 is TGTGCCAGCAGCTTCCGCGGGGAATCTTACGAGCAGTACTTC. This sequence encodes CASSFRGESYEQYF.

This clone was found a few times. This sequence joins TRBV5-5 and TRBJ1-2; D is unresolved. The CDR3 totals 12 residues. From germline, CDR1 is SGHKS and CDR2 YYEKEE (reference sequence). The V and J ends lost 4 bases and 6 bases respectively, with 10 bases between them. The CDR3 loop is CASSSNADGYTF. The DNA of the CDR3 is TGTGCCAGCAGCAGCAACGCTGATGGCTACACCTTC.

The CDR3 region has the DNA TGTGCCAGCAGCTTGGGGGGGTCTGGGGCCAACGTCCTGACTTTC. This gives the protein CASSLGGSGANVLTF. The chain employs TRBV5-6 and TRBJ2-6; either TRBD1 or TRBD2 may fit D (5 bases each). Germline-derived CDR1 and CDR2 are SGHDT and YYEEEE. The CDR3 extends over 15 amino acids. V lost 0 bases to trimming and J lost 1 base, with 5 bases between them.

The chain uses TRBV5-1 and TRBJ1-1; D is uncertain. The ends were cut back, 4 bases at V and 1 base at J, with 14 bases in the middle. This CDR3 region has 15 residues. CDR1 and CDR2 (germline): SGHRS, YFSETQ. DNA for the CDR3: TGCGCCAGCAGCCCAGGTGGTGGAGAGAACACTGAAGCTTTCTTT. Its translation is CASSPGGGENTEAFF.

The chain combines TRBV30 with TRBJ2-7; TRBD1 might be the D (5 bases). With 3 bases removed from V and 3 bases from J, the gap between germline ends came to 12 bases. This CDR3 contains 13 residues. Germline CDR1 reads GTSNPN; CDR2 reads SVGIG (reference sequence). In DNA, the CDR3 is TGTGCCTGGAGAAGTGGGGCAGGCTACGAGCAGTACTTC. It specifies CAWRSGAGYEQYF.

The chain links TRBV5-4 to TRBJ2-4, with 11 nucleotides matching TRBD2. Losses at the gene ends were 6 bases for V and 7 bases for J; bases not matched to a gene: 12. Germline lookup yields CDR1 SGHNT and CDR2 YYREEE (reference sequence). The CDR3 is 16 residues long. In DNA, the CDR3 is TGTGCCAGCACCAAGGGCCTAGCGGGGGGTGGGAACATTCAGTACTTC. Its protein product is CASTKGLAGGGNIQYF.

The chain joins TRBV30 to TRBJ1-4, with a weak D call TRBD1 (6 bases). Deletions cut 5 bases from V and 8 bases from J, with 21 bases between. CDR1 is GTSNPN, CDR2 SVGIG, per germline (reference sequence). There are 15 residues in the CDR3. This CDR3 reads CAWGGTDRITEKLFF. The CDR3, as DNA: TGTGCCTGGGGGGGCACTGACAGGATTACCGAAAAACTGTTTTTT.

This sequence joins TRBV7-9 and TRBJ1-1, with TRBD1 matching over 7 bases. Germline values: CDR1 SEHNR, CDR2 FQNEAQ (reference sequence). J gave up 2 bases and V 7 bases, and 13 bases lay outside the gene matches. The CDR3 is 16 amino acids. The CDR3 sequence: CASIPWGQGDNTEAFF. CDR3 nucleotides: TGTGCCAGCATTCCATGGGGCCAGGGGGACAACACTGAAGCTTTCTTT. The complete variable domain, with remaining parts taken from reference TRBV7-9 and TRBJ1-1, reads DTGVSQNPRHKITKRGQNVTFRCDPISEHNRLYWYRQTLGQGPEFLTYFQNEAQLEKSRLLSDRFSAERPKGSFSTLEIQRTEQGDSAMYLCASIPWGQGDNTEAFFGQGTRLTVV.

The chain links TRBV30 to TRBJ2-7; the match to TRBD1 covers 7 bases. CDR1 and CDR2 from the germline V gene are GTSNPN and SVGIG (reference sequence). This CDR3 comprises 14 residues. V gave up 3 bases and J gave up 3 bases; unmatched junction bases: 8. The CDR3 bases are TGTGCCTGGAGGGTCAGGGGGTCCGGCTACGAGCAGTACTTC. It translates to CAWRVRGSGYEQYF. The full variable domain, rest sourced from reference TRBV30 and TRBJ2-7, is SQTIHQWPATLVQPVGSPLSLECTVEGTSNPNLYWYRQAAGRGLQLLFYSVGIGQISSEVPQNLSASRPQDRQFILSSKKLLLSDSGFYLCAWRVRGSGYEQYFGPGTRLTVT.

This clone was detected a few times. V usage is TRBV5-1 and J usage is TRBJ2-6; D remains unclear. CDR1 SGHRS and CDR2 YFSETQ come from the germline V gene. The CDR3 is made up of 15 amino acids. V lost 5 bases to trimming and J lost 1 base, with 10 bases between them. For the CDR3, the DNA is TGCGCCAGCAGACTTAGGGATTCTGGGGCCAACGTCCTGACTTTC. Protein sequence: CASRLRDSGANVLTF.

This clone was found once. This CDR3 is CAWGGQGIPYEQYF. The CDR3 nucleotides are TGTGCCTGGGGAGGGCAGGGGATACCCTACGAGCAGTACTTC. This sequence joins TRBV30 and TRBJ2-7; D is possibly TRBD1 or TRBD2 (6 bases each). The CDR3 contains 14 residues. Trimming removed 5 bases from V and 2 bases from J, with 16 bases in between. CDR1 is GTSNPN, CDR2 SVGIG, per germline (reference sequence).